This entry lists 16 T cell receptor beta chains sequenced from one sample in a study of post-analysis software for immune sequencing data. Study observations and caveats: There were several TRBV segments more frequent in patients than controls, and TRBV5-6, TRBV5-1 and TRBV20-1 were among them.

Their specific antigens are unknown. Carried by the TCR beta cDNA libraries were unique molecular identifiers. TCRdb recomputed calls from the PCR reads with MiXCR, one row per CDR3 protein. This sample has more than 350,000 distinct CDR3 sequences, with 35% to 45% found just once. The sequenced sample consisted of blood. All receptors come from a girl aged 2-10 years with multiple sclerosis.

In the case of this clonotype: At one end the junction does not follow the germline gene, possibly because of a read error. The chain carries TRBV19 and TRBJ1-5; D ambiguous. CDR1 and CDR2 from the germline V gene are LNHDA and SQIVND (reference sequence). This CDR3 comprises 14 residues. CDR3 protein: CTSSKVVSNQPQHF. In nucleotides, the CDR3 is TGTACCAGTAGTAAGGTAGTAAGCAATCAGCCCCAGCATTTT. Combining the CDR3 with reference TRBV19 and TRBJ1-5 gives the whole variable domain DGGITQSPKYLFRKEGQNVTLSCEQNLNHDAMYWYRQDPGQGLRLIYYSQIVNDFQKGDIAEGYSVSREKKESFPLTVTSAQKNPTAFYLCTSSKVVSNQPQHFGDGTRLSIL.

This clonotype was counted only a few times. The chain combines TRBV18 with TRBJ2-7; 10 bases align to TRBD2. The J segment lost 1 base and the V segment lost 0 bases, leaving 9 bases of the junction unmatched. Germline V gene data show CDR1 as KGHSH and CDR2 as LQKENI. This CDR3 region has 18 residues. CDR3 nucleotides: TGTGCCAGCTCACCACCATTGCCGACTAGCGGGTTTTCCTACGAGCAGTACTTC. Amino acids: CASSPPLPTSGFSYEQYF.

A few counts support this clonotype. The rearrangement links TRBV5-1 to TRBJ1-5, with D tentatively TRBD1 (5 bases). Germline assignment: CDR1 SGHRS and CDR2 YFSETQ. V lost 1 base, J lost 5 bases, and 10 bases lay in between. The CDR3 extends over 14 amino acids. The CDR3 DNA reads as TGCGCCAGCAGCTTGAGCGGGGGACATCAGCCCCAGCATTTT. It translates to CASSLSGGHQPQHF.

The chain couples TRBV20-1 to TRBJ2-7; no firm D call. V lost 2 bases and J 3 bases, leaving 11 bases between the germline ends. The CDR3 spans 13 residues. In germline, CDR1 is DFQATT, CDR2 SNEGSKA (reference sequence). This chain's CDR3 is CSARTPTGYEQYF. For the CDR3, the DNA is TGCAGTGCTAGAACCCCAACCGGCTACGAGCAGTACTTC.

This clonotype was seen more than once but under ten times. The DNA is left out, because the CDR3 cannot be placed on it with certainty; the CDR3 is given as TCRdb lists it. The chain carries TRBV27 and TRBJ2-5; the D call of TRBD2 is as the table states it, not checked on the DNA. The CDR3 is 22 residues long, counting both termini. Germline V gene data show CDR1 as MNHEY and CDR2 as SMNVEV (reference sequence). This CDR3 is CASSSSTGGVWEASGIQETQYF.

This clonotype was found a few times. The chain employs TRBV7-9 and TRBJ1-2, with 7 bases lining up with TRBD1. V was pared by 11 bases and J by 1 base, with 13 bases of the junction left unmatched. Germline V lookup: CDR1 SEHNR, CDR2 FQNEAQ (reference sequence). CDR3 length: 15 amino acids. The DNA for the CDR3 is TGTGCCCAGCCCGGGCAGGGGGAGAGTAACTATGGCTACACCTTC. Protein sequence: CAQPGQGESNYGYTF.

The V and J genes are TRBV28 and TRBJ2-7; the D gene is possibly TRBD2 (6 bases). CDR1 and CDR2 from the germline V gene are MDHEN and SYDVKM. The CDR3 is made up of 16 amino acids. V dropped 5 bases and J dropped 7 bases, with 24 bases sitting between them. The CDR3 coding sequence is TGTGCCAGCAGTCTCCTCGGGTCCGCGGGGAATCGAGAGCAGTACTTC. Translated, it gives CASSLLGSAGNREQYF.

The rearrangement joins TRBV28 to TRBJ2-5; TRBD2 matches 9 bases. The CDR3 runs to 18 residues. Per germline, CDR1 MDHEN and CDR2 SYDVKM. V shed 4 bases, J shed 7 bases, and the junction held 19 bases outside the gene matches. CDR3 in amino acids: CASSSPNLLAGTLLTQYF. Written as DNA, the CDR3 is TGTGCCAGCAGTTCCCCTAACCTTCTAGCGGGGACTTTGTTGACCCAGTACTTC. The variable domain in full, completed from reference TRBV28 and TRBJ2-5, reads DVKVTQSSRYLVKRTGEKVFLECVQDMDHENMFWYRQDPGLGLRLIYFSYDVKMKEKGDIPEGYSVSREKKERFSLILESASTNQTSMYLCASSSPNLLAGTLLTQYFGPGTRLLVL.

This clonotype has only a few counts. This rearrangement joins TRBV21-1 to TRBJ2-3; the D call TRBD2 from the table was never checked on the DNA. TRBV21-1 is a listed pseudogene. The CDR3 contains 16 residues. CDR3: CASSKAGSGKVDTQYF. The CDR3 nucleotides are TGTGCCAGCAGCAAAGCGGGTAGCGGGAAAGTAGATACGCAGTATTTT.

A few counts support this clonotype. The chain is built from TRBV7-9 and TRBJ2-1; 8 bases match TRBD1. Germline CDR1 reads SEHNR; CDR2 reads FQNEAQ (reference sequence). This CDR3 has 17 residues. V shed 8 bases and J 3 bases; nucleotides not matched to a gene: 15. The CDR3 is CASSSPWGDRHYNEQFF. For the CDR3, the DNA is TGTGCCAGCTCCTCCCCGTGGGGGGACAGGCACTACAATGAGCAGTTCTTC.

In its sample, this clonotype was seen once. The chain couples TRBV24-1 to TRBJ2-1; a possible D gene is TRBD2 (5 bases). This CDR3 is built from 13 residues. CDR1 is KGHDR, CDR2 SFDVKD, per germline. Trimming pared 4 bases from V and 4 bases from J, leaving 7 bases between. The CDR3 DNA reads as TGTGCCACCAGTGACGGGGTTTACAATGAGCAGTTCTTC. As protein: CATSDGVYNEQFF.

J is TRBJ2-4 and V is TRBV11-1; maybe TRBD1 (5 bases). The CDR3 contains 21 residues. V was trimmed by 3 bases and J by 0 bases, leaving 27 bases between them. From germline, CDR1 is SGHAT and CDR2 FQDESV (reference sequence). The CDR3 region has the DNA TGTGCCAGCAGCTTGCTTGCGGCTACCAGGACATCAACCATAGCCAAAAACATTCAGTACTTC. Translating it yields CASSLLAATRTSTIAKNIQYF.

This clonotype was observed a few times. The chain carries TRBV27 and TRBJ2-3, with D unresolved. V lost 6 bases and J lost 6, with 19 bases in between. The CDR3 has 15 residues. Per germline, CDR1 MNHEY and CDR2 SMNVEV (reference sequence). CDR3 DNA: TGTGCCAGCAGCCCCCTCCAGCTGTCCCACGATACGCAGTATTTT. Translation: CASSPLQLSHDTQYF.

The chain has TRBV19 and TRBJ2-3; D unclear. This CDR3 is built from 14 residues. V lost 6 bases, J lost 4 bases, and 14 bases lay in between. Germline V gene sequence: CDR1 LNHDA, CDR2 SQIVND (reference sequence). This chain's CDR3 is CASSQARSADTQYF. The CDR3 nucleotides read TGTGCCAGTAGCCAGGCGCGCAGCGCAGATACGCAGTATTTT.

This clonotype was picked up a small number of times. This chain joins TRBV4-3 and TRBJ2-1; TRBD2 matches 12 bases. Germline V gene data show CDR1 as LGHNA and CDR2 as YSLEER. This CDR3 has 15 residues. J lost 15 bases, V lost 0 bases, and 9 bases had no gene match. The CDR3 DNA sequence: TGCGCCAGCAGCCAAGATTGGCTAGCGGGAGGGCTAAGGTTCTTC. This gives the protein CASSQDWLAGGLRFF.

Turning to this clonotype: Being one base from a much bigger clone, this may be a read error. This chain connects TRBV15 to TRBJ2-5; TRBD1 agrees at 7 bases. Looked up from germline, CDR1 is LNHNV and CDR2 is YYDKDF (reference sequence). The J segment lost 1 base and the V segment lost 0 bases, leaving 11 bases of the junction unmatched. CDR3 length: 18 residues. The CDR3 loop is CATSRDPDRWNLQETQYF. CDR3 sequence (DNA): TGTGCCACCAGCAGAGATCCGGACAGGTGGAACCTCCAAGAGACCCAGTACTTC.